This is a list of T cell receptor beta chains from one sample in a study of blood T cell repertoires in COVID-19. Measured with immunoSEQ multiplex PCR; TCRdb has only the in-frame clones, and not every one. This table holds about 230,000 clones, more than 80% found once. The sequencing sample was made of PBMCs or T cells enriched from blood (not recorded which). Receptors were obtained from a man aged 55 to 69 who had recovered from COVID-19. CDR3s leave out the opening cysteine and the closing phenylalanine or tryptophan. Each record gives: V gene, CDR3 length, CDR3 protein.

TRBV19 | 13 | ASSRQGSLNTEAF
TRBV5-5 | 12 | ASSLQAVNEKLF
TRBV6-5 | 13 | ASSYSTGPGNTIY
TRBV4-1 | 12 | ASSQFELQETQY
TRBV19 | 14 | ASSINRSGGNYGYT
TRBV11-2 | 11 | ASSSNRQDTQY
TRBV6-2/TRBV6-3 | 12 | ASSRDPGGYGYT
TRBV4-3 | 11 | ASRESVTGELF
TRBV2 | 12 | ASGGGSSYNEQF
TRBV25-1 | 14 | ASSEGPVGFNEKLF
TRBV11-3 | 12 | ASSLGGSTDTQY
TRBV3-1/TRBV3-2 | 13 | ASSGRLAVTGELF
TRBV6-1 | 13 | ASSETGTRLTPLH
TRBV30 | 10 | AWAATRYGYT
TRBV7-9 | 13 | ASSPRRLESDTQY
TRBV5-1 | 12 | ASMEGGGNSPLH
TRBV21-1 | 14 | ARSRHRPYSNQPQH
TRBV18 | 14 | ASSQNPGQGTDTQY
TRBV5-1 | 16 | ASSLAAPGQGINTEAF
TRBV18 | 12 | ASSPRDRAEKLF
TRBV2 | 12 | ASKQDNSYNEQF
TRBV12-3/TRBV12-4 | 11 | ASSFGGNQPQH
TRBV9 | 12 | ASSDRDRGPPLH
TRBV6-2/TRBV6-3 | 11 | ASSDTSNQPQH
TRBV11-2 | 12 | ASSTRWGPYEQY
TRBV6-1 | 15 | ASSEIQGGSYNSPLH
TRBV6-1 | 13 | ASSELGGTYNEQF
TRBV9 | 14 | ASSGQRGGLTNEQF
TRBV10-3 | 14 | AISERGKASDAEAF
TRBV4-3 | 13 | ASSQDRARNQPQH
TRBV19 | 12 | ASSVGQGHQPQH
TRBV7-2 | 15 | ASSSGQGGSMNTEAF
TRBV7-2 | 12 | ASRLAGPNYGYT
TRBV3-1/TRBV3-2 | 11 | ASSPNYSDEQY
TRBV5-1 | 12 | ASSRSGTVYEQY
TRBV11-2 | 12 | ASSLALGVTEAF
TRBV3-1/TRBV3-2 | 14 | ASSQELAGYNYSYT
TRBV15 | 14 | ATSSPGTGGLETQY
TRBV12-3/TRBV12-4 | 11 | ASSSLPGQGYT
TRBV7-2 | 14 | ASSLRTSGGTDTQY
TRBV18 | 14 | ASSPYLGTGVNEQF
TRBV12-3/TRBV12-4 | 10 | ASSLGAEPLH
TRBV4-3 | 12 | ASRLDRGNYGYT
TRBV5-6 | 11 | ASSLDRGIGYT
TRBV6-6 | 12 | ASSTRQGAEKLF
TRBV18 | 12 | ASSLQGFSYEQY
TRBV19 | 10 | ASSDRVNGYT
TRBV18 | 11 | ASSVDSNTEAF
TRBV11-3 | 11 | ASSQTIGNTIY
TRBV18 | 14 | ASSPVAEGGGNTIY
TRBV7-2 | 12 | ASSSIQGSGGYT